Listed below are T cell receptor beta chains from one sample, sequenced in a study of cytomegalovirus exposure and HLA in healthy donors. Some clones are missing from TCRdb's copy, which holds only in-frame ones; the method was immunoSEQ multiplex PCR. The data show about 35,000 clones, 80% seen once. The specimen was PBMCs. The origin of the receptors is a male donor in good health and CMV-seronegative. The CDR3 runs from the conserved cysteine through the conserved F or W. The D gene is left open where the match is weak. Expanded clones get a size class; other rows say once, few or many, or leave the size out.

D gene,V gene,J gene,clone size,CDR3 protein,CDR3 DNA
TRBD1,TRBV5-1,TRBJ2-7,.,CASKRQLTGKTVGTYEQYF,TGCGCCAGCAAGCGACAACTGACAGGGAAGACAGTTGGGACCTACGAGCAGTACTTC
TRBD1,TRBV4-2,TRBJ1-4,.,CASSQAWDSLGEKLFF,TGTGCCAGCAGCCAGGCCTGGGACAGTCTAGGGGAAAAACTGTTTTTT
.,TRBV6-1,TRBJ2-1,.,CASSAPGPGTLRHNEQFF,TGTGCCAGCAGTGCACCAGGCCCCGGGACACTTCGCCACAATGAGCAGTTCTTC
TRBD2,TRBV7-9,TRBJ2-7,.,CASSLGLAGFSSYEQYF,TGTGCCAGCAGCTTAGGACTAGCGGGGTTCAGCTCCTACGAGCAGTACTTC
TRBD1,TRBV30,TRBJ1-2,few,CAWSVLTAGGNGYTF,TGTGCCTGGAGTGTACTTACGGCAGGGGGCAATGGCTACACCTTC
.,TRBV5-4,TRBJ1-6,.,CASSHQRGGDSPLHF,TGTGCCAGCAGCCACCAGCGGGGCGGGGATTCACCCCTCCACTTT
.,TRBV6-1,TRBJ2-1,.,CASSGSEYNEQFF,TGTGCCAGCAGTGGGTCGGAGTACAATGAGCAGTTCTTC
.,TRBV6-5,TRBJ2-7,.,CASSYPGLPEEQYF,TGTGCCAGCAGTTACCCCGGACTCCCAGAAGAGCAGTACTTC
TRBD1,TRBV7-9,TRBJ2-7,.,CASSFSSRTGQYEQYF,TGTGCCAGCAGCTTTTCCTCCAGGACAGGACAATACGAGCAGTACTTC
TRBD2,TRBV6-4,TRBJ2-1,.,CASSQGGGAEVNEQFF,TGTGCCAGCAGTCAAGGCGGGGGGGCGGAGGTCAATGAGCAGTTCTTC
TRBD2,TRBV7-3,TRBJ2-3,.,CASSPAGEGTDTQYF,TGTGCCAGCAGCCCGGCGGGAGAGGGCACAGATACGCAGTATTTT
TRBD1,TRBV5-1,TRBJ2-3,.,CASSLDRGRDTQYF,TGCGCCAGCAGCTTGGACAGGGGGAGGGATACGCAGTATTTT
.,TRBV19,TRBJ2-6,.,CASSVSGTGANVLTF,TGTGCCAGTAGTGTCTCAGGGACTGGGGCCAACGTCCTGACTTTC
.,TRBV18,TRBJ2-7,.,CASSPTGWAYEQYF,TGTGCCAGCTCACCGACTGGATGGGCCTACGAGCAGTACTTC
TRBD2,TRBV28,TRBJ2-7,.,CASSLLKYVGLAGWASSYEQYF,TGTGCCAGCAGTTTATTGAAATACGTGGGACTAGCGGGATGGGCGAGCTCCTACGAGCAGTACTTC
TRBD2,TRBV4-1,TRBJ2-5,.,CASSRARGVGLFQETQYF,TGCGCCAGCAGCCGCGCGCGGGGGGTAGGGCTCTTTCAAGAGACCCAGTACTTC
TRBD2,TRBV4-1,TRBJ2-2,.,CASSQGRGLAGAGGTGELFF,TGCGCCAGCAGCCAAGGGAGAGGACTAGCGGGAGCGGGGGGAACCGGGGAGCTGTTTTTT
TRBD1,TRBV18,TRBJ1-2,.,CASSPGTVGPYGYTF,TGTGCCAGCTCACCAGGGACAGTTGGGCCCTATGGCTACACCTTC
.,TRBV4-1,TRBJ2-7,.,CASSREGGAEQYF,TGCGCCAGCAGCCGCGAAGGGGGGGCCGAGCAGTACTTC
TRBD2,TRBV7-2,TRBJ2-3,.,CASSFVAGGTDTQYF,TGTGCCAGCAGCTTCGTAGCGGGGGGCACAGATACGCAGTATTTT
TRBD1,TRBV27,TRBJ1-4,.,CASRVAGGNEKLFF,TGTGCCAGCAGGGTGGCAGGGGGGAATGAAAAACTGTTTTTT
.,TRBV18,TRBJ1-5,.,CASSPPIADSNQPQHF,TGTGCCAGCTCACCACCGATAGCAGATAGCAATCAGCCCCAGCATTTT
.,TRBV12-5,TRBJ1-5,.,CASALSDQWGLYGNQPQHF,TGTGCTAGTGCCCTCTCTGATCAATGGGGGCTATATGGCAATCAGCCCCAGCATTTT